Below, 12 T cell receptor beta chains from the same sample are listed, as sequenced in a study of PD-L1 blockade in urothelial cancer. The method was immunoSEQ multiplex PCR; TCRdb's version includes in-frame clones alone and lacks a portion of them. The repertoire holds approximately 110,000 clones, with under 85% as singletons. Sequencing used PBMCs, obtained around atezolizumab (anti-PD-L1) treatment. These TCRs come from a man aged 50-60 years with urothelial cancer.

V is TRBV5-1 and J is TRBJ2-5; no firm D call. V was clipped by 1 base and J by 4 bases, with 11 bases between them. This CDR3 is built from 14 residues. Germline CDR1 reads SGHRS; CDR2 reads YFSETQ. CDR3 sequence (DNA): TGCGCCAGCAGCTTGTCTTCCCCAGTAGAGACCCAGTACTTC. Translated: CASSLSSPVETQYF.

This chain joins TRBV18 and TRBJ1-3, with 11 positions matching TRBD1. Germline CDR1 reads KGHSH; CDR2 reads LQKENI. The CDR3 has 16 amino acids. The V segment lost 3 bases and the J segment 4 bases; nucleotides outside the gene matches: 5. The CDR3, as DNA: TGTGCCAGCTCACCTGGGACAGGGGGATCCGGAAACACCATATATTTT. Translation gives CASSPGTGGSGNTIYF. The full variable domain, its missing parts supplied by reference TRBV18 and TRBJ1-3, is NAGVMQNPRHLVRRRGQEARLRCSPMKGHSHVYWYRQLPEEGLKFMVYLQKENIIDESGMPKERFSAEFPKEGPSILRIQQVVRGDSAAYFCASSPGTGGSGNTIYFGEGSWLTVV.

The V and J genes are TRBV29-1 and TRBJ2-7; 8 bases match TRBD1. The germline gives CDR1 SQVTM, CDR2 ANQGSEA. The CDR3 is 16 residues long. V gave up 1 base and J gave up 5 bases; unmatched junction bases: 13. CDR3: CSVEVVTGGPLDEQYF. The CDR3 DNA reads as TGCAGCGTTGAAGTCGTAACAGGGGGGCCGCTAGACGAGCAGTACTTC.

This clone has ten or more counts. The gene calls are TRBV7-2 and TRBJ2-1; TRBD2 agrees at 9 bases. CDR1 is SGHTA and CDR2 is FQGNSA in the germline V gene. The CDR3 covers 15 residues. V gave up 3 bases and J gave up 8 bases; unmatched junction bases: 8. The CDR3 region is CASSLGGRALDEQFF. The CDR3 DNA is TGTGCCAGCAGCTTGGGCGGGAGGGCCCTCGATGAGCAGTTCTTC.

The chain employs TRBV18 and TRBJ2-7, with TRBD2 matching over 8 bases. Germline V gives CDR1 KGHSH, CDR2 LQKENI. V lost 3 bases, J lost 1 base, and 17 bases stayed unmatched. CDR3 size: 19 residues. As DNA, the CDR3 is TGTGCCAGCTCACCGCAGAGGTTACTAGCGGATAGTCGGTCCTACGAGCAGTACTTC. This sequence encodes CASSPQRLLADSRSYEQYF. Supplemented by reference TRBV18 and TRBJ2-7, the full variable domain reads NAGVMQNPRHLVRRRGQEARLRCSPMKGHSHVYWYRQLPEEGLKFMVYLQKENIIDESGMPKERFSAEFPKEGPSILRIQQVVRGDSAAYFCASSPQRLLADSRSYEQYFGPGTRLTVT.

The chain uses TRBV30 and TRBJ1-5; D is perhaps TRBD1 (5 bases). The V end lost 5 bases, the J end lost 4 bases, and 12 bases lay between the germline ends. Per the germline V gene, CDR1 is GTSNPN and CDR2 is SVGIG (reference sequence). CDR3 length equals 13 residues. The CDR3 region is CAWAIRDNQPQHF. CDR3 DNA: TGTGCCTGGGCGATCAGGGATAATCAGCCCCAGCATTTT.

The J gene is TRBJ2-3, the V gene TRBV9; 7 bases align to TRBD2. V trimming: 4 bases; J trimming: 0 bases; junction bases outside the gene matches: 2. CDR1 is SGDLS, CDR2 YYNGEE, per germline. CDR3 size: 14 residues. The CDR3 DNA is TGTGCCAGCAGCTCTAGCGGCAGCACAGATACGCAGTATTTT. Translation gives CASSSSGSTDTQYF.

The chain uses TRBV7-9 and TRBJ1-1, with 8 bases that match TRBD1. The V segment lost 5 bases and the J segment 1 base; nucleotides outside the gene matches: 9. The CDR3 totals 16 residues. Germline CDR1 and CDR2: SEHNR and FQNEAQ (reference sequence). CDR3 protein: CASSDGQGFWNTEAFF. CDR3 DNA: TGTGCCAGCAGCGACGGACAGGGCTTTTGGAACACTGAAGCTTTCTTT.

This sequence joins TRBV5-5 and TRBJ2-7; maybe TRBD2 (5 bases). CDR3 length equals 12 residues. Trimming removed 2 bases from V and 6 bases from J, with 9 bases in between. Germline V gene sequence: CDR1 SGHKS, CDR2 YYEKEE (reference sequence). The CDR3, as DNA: TGTGCCAGCAGCTTTGAGGGAATCGAGCAGTACTTC. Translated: CASSFEGIEQYF.

CDR3 amino acids: CASSPGWPQHF. As DNA, the CDR3 is TGTGCCAGCAGCCCGGGATGGCCCCAGCATTTT. The chain combines TRBV28 with TRBJ1-5; D gene uncertain. Germline CDR1 and CDR2: MDHEN and SYDVKM. Trimming stripped 6 bases from V and 9 bases from J, with 9 bases between. The CDR3 is 11 residues long.

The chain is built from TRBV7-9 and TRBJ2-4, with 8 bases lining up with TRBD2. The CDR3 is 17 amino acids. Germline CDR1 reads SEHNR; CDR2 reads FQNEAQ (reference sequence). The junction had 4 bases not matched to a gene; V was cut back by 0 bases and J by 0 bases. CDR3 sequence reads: CASSLAGTRLAKNIQYF. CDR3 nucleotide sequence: TGTGCCAGCAGCTTAGCCGGGACTAGACTAGCCAAAAACATTCAGTACTTC.

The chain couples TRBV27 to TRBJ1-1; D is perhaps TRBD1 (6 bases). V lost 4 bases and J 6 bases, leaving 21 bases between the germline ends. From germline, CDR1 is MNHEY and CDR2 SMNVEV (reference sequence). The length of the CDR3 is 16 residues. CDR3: CASSSPGRPGVPEAFF. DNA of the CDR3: TGTGCCAGCAGTTCCCCGGGCAGGCCAGGGGTACCTGAAGCTTTCTTT.